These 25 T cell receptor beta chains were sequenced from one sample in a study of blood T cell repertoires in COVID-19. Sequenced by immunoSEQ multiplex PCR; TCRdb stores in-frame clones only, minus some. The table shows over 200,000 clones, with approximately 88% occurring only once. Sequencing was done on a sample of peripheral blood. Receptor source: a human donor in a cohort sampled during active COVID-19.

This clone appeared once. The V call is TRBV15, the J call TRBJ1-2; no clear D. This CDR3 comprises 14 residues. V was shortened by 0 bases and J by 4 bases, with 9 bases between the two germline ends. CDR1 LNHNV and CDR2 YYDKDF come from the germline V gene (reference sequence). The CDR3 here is CATSRDRGSYGYTF. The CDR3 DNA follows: TGTGCCACCAGCAGAGATCGAGGGAGCTATGGCTACACCTTC. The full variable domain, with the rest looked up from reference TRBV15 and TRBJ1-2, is DAMVIQNPRYQVTQFGKPVTLSCSQTLNHNVMYWYQQKSSQAPKLLFHYYDKDFNNEADTPDNFQSRRPNTSFCFLDIRSPGLGDTAMYLCATSRDRGSYGYTFGSGTRLTVV.

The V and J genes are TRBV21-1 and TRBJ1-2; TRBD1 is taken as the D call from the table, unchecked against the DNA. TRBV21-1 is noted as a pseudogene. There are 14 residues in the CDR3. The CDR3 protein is CASSRPGQGEGYTF. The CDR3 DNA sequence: TGTGCCAGCAGCAGGCCGGGACAGGGCGAGGGCTACACCTTC.

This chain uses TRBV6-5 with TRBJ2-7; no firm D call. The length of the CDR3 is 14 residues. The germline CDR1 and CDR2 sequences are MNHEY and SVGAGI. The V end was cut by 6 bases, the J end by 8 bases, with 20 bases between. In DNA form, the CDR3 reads TGTGCCAGCAGCCAGATGGCAGGCCCTTACCAGCAGTACTTC. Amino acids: CASSQMAGPYQQYF.

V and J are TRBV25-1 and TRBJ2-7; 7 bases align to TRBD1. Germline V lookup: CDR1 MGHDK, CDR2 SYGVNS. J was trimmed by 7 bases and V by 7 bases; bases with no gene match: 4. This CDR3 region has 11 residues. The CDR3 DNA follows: TGTGCCAGCACCGAGGGACAGGAGCAGTACTTC. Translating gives CASTEGQEQYF.

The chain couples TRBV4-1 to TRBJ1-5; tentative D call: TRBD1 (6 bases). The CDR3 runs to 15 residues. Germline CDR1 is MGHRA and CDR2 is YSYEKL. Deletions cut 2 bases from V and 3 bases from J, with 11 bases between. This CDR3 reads CASSQLGQSNQPQHF. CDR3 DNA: TGCGCCAGCAGCCAATTAGGACAGTCCAATCAGCCCCAGCATTTT.

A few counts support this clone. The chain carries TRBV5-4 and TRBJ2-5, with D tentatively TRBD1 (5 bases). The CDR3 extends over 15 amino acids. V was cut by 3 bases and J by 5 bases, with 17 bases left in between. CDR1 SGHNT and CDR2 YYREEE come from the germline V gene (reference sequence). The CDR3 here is CASSYRRSSPETQYF. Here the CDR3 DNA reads TGTGCCAGCAGCTACAGGCGGTCCTCTCCTGAGACCCAGTACTTC. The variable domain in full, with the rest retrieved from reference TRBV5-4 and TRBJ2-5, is ETGVTQSPTHLIKTRGQQVTLRCSSQSGHNTVSWYQQALGQGPQFIFQYYREEENGRGNFPPRFSGLQFPNYSSELNVNALELDDSALYLCASSYRRSSPETQYFGPGTRLLVL.

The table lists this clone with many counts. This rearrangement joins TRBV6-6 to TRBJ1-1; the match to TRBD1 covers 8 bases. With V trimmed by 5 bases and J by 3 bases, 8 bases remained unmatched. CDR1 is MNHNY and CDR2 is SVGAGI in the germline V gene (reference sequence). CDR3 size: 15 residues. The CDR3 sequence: CASSIPQGVYTEAFF. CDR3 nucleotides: TGTGCCAGCAGTATACCACAGGGGGTGTACACTGAAGCTTTCTTT.

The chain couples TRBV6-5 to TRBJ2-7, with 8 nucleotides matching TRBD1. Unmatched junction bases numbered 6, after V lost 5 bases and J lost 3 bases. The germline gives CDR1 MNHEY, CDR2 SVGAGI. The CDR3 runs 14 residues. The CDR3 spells CASSRQGPYYEQYF. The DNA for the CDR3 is TGTGCCAGCAGTCGACAGGGGCCTTACTACGAGCAGTACTTC.

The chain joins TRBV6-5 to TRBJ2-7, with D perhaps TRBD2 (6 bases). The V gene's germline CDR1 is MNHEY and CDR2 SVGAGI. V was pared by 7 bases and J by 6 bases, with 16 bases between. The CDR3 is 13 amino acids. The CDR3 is CASTRMGGREQYF. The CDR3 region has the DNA TGTGCCAGCACCCGGATGGGGGGACGCGAGCAGTACTTC.

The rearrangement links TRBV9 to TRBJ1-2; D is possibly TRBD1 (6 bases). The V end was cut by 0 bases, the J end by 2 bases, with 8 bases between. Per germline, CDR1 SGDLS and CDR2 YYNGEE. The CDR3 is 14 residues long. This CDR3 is CASSVGRGNYGYTF. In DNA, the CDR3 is TGTGCCAGCAGCGTAGGAAGGGGGAACTATGGCTACACCTTC.

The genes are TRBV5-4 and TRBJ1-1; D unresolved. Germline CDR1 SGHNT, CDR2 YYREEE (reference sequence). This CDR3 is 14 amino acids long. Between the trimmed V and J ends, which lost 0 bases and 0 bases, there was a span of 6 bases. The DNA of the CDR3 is TGTGCCAGCAGCTTGGAACTAATGAACACTGAAGCTTTCTTT. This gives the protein CASSLELMNTEAFF.

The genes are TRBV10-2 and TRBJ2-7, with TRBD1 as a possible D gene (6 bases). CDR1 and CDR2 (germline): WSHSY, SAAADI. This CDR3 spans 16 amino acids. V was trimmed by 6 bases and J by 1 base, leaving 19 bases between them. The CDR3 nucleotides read TGCGCCAGCAGCACCCTTGGGGGCGCGAGGTCCTACGAGCAGTACTTC. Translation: CASSTLGGARSYEQYF.

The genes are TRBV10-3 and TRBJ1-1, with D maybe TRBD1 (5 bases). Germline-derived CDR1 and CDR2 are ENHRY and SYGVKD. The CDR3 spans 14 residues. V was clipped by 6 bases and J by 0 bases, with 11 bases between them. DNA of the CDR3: TGTGCCATCAGCGGGGGTAGGATGAACACTGAAGCTTTCTTT. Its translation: CAISGGRMNTEAFF.

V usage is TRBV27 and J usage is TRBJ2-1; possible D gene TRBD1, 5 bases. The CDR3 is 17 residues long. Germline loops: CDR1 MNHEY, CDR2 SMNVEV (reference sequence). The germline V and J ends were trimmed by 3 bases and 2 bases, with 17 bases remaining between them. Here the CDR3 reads CASSFDSPEITYNEQFF. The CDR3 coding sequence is TGTGCCAGCAGTTTTGACAGCCCAGAAATAACCTACAATGAGCAGTTCTTC.

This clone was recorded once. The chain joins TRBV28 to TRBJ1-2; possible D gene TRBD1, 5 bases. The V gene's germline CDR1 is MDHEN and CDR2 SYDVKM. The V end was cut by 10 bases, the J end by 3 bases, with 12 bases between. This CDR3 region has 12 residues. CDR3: CATHRGDYGYTF. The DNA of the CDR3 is TGTGCCACCCATCGGGGGGACTATGGCTACACCTTC.

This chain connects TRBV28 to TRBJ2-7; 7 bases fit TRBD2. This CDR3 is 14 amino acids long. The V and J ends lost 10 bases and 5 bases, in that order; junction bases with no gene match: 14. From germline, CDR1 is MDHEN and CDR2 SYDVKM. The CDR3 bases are TGTGCCACCGGTGTCGGCGGGAGACCCAACGAGCAGTACTTC. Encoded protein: CATGVGGRPNEQYF.

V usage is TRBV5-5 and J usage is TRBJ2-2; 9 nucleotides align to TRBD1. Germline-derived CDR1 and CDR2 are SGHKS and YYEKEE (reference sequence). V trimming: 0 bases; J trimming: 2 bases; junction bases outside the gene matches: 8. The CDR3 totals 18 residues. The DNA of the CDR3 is TGTGCCAGCAGCTTGGCCGGGACAGGGACATTAAACACCGGGGAGCTGTTTTTT. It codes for CASSLAGTGTLNTGELFF.

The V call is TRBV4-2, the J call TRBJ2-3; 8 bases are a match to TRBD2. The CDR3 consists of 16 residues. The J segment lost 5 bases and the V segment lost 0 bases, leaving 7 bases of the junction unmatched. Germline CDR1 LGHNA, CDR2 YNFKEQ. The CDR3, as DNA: TGTGCCAGCAGCCAAGACCCAGCGGGAGTGCAAGATACGCAGTATTTT. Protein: CASSQDPAGVQDTQYF.

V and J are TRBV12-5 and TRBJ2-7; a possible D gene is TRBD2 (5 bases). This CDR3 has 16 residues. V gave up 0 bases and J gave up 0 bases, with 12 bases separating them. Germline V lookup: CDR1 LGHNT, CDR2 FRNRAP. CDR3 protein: CASGLVLGRASYEQYF. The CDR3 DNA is TGTGCTAGTGGTTTGGTACTAGGTAGGGCCTCCTACGAGCAGTACTTC.

CDR3 sequence (DNA): TGTGCCAGCAGCTTATACAGGGATCCGGAAAAACTGTTTTTT. It yields the protein CASSLYRDPEKLFF. This chain links TRBV7-9 with TRBJ1-4, with TRBD1 as a possible D gene (6 bases). This CDR3 comprises 14 residues. In germline, CDR1 is SEHNR, CDR2 FQNEAQ (reference sequence). V shed 2 bases and J shed 8 bases, with 12 bases lying between them.

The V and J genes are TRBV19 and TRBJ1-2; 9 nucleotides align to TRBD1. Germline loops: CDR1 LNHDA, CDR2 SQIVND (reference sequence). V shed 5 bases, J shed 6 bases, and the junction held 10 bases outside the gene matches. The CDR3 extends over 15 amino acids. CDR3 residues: CASSANTGGDDGYTF. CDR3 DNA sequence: TGTGCCAGTAGTGCCAATACAGGGGGCGACGATGGCTACACCTTC.

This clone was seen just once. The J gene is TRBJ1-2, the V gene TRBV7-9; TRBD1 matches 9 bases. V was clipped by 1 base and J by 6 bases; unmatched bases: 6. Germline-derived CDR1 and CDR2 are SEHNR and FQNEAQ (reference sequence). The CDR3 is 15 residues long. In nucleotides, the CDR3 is TGTGCCAGCAGCTTAGGGGGGACAGGGCCGAATGGCTACACCTTC. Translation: CASSLGGTGPNGYTF.

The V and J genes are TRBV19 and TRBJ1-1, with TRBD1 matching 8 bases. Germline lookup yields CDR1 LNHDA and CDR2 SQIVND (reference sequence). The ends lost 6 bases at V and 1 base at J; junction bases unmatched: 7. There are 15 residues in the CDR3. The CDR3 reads CASSLPGTGNTEAFF. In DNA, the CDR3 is TGTGCCAGTAGCCTCCCGGGGACAGGGAACACTGAAGCTTTCTTT.

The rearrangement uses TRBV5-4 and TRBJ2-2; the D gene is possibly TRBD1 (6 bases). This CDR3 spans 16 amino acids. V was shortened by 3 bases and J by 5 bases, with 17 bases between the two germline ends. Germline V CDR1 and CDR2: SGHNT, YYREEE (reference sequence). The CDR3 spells CASSSGQIRATGELFF. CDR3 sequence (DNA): TGTGCCAGCAGCTCAGGACAGATTAGGGCTACCGGGGAGCTGTTTTTT.

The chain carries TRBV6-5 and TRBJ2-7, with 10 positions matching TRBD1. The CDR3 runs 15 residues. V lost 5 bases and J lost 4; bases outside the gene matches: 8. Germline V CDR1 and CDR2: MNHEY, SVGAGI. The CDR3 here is CASSLTGTGAYEQYF. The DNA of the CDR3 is TGTGCCAGCAGTCTCACCGGGACAGGGGCATACGAGCAGTACTTC.